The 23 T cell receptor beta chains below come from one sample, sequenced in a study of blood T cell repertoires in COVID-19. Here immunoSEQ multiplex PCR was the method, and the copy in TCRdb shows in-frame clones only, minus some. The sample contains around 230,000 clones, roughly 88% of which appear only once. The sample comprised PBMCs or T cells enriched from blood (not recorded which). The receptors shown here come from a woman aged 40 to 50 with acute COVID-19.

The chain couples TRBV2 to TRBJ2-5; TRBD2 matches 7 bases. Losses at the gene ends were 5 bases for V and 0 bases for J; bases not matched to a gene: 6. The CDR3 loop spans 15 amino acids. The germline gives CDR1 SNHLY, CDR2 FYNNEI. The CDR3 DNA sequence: TGTGCCAGCAGTCCCCTGCGGGAGAACCAAGAGACCCAGTACTTC. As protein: CASSPLRENQETQYF.

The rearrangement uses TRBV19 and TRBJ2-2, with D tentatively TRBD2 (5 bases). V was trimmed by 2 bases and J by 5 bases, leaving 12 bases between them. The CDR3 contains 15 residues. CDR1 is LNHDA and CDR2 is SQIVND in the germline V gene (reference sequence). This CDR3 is CASSIRGLRTGELFF. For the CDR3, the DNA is TGTGCCAGTAGTATACGGGGTTTACGTACCGGGGAGCTGTTTTTT.

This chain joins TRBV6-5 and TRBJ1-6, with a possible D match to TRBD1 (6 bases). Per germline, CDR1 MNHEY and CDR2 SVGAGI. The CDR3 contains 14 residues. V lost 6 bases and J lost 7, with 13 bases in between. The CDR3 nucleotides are TGTGCCAGCAGGCAACAGGGCGGGAATTCACCCCTCCACTTT. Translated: CASRQQGGNSPLHF.

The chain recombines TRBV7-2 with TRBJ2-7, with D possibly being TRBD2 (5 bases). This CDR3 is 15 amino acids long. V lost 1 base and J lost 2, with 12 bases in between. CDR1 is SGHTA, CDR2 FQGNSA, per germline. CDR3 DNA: TGTGCCAGCAGCTTAGGACCGAGCGGAGCCTACGAGCAGTACTTC. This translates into CASSLGPSGAYEQYF.

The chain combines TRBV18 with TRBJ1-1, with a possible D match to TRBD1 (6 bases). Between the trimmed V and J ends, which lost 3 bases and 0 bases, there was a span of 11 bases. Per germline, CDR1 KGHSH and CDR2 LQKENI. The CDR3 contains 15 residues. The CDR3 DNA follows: TGTGCCAGCTCACCTTCACAGGGCTTGAACACTGAAGCTTTCTTT. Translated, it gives CASSPSQGLNTEAFF.

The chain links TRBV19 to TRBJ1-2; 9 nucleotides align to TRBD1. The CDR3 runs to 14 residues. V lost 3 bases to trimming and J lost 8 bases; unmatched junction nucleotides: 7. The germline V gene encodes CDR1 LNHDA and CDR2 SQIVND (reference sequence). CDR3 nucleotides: TGTGCCAGTAGTATCCCAGGACAGGGGACAGGCTACACCTTC. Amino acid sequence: CASSIPGQGTGYTF.

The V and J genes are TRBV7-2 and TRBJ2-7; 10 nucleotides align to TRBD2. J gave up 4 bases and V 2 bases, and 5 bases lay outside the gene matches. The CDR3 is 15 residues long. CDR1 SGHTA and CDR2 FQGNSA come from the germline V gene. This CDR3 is CASSLSLAGAYEQYV. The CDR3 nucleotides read TGTGCCAGCAGCTTATCGCTAGCGGGAGCTTACGAGCAGTACGTC.

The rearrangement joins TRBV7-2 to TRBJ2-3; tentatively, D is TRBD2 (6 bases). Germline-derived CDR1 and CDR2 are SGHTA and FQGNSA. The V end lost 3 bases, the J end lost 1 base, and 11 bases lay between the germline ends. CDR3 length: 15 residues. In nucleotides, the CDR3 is TGTGCCAGCAGCTTTACGGGAGAGGGCACAGATACGCAGTATTTT. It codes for CASSFTGEGTDTQYF.

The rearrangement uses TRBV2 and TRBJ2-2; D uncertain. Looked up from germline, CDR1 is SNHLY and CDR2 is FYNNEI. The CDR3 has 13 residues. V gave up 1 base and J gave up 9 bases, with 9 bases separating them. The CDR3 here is CASSEGTSWELFF. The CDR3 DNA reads TGTGCCAGCAGTGAAGGTACAAGTTGGGAGCTGTTTTTT.

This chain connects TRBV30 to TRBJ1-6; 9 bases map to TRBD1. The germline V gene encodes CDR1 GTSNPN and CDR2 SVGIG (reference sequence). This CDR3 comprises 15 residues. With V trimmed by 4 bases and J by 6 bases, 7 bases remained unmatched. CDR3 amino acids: CAWNNPGQGNSPLHF. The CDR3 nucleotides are TGTGCCTGGAACAACCCGGGACAGGGTAATTCACCCCTCCACTTT.

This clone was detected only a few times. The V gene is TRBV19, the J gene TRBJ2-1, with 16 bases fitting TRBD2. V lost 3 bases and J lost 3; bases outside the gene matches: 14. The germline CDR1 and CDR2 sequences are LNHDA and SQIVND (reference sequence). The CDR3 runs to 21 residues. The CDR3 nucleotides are TGTGCCAGTAGTATTGAGAGTGGGACTAGCGGGAGGGCTAATATCTACAATGAGCAGTTCTTC. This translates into CASSIESGTSGRANIYNEQFF.

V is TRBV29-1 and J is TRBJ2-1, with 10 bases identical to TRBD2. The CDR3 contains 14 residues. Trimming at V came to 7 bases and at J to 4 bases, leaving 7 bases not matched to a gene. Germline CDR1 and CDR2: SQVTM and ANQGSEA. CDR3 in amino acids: CSGGRTSGYNEQFF. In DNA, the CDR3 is TGCAGCGGAGGGAGGACTAGCGGATACAATGAGCAGTTCTTC.

CDR3 sequence: CASRGSGGGSYEQYF. CDR3 coding DNA: TGTGCCAGCAGGGGCTCAGGTGGGGGGTCCTACGAGCAGTACTTC. V gene TRBV27 combines with J gene TRBJ2-7; the D gene is possibly TRBD2 (6 bases). This CDR3 has 15 amino acids. Deletions cut 6 bases from V and 1 base from J, with 16 bases between. Per the germline V gene, CDR1 is MNHEY and CDR2 is SMNVEV (reference sequence).

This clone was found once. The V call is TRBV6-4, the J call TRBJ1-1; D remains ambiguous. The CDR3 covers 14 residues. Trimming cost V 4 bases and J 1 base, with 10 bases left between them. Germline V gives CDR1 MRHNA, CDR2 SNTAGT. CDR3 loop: CASSATVRNTEAFF. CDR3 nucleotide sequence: TGTGCCAGCAGTGCTACAGTCCGGAACACTGAAGCTTTCTTT.

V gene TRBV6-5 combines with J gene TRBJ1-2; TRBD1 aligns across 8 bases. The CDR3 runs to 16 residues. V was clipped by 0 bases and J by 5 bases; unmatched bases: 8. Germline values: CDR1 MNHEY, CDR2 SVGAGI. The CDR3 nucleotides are TGTGCCAGCAGTTACTCCCCGGGGACAGGATTTTATGGCTACACCTTC. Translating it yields CASSYSPGTGFYGYTF.

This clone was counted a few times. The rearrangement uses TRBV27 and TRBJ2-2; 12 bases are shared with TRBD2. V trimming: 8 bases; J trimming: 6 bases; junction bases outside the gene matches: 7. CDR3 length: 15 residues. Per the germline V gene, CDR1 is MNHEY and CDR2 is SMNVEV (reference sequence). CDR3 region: CASWGLAGGPGELFF. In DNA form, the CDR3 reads TGTGCCAGCTGGGGCCTAGCGGGGGGGCCCGGGGAGCTGTTTTTT.

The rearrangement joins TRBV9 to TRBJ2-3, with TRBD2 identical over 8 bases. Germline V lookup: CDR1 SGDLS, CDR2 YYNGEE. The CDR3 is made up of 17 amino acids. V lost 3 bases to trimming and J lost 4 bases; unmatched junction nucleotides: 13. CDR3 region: CASSGNSPGLVADTQYF. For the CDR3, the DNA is TGTGCCAGCAGCGGCAATAGTCCGGGACTAGTGGCAGATACGCAGTATTTT.

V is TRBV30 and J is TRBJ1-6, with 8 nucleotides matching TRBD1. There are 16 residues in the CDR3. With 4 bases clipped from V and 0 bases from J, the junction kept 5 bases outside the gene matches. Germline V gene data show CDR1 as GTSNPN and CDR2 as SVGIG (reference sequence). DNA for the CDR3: TGTGCCTGGAACCGGGACAGGAGCTCCTATAATTCACCCCTCCACTTT. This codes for CAWNRDRSSYNSPLHF.

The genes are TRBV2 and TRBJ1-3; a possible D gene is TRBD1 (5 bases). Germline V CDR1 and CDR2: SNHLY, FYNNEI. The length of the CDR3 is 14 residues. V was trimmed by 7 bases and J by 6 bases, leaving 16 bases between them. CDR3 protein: CASKYQGIENTIYF. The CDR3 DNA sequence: TGTGCCAGCAAGTATCAGGGCATAGAAAACACCATATATTTT.

CDR3 nucleotides: TGTGCCAGCACGAGCCAGGGGGCGTTGTGGGTGTACAATGAGCAGTTCTTC. It yields the protein CASTSQGALWVYNEQFF. The rearrangement links TRBV7-2 to TRBJ2-1; 8 bases map to TRBD1. Unmatched junction bases numbered 15, after V lost 7 bases and J lost 4 bases. From germline, CDR1 is SGHTA and CDR2 FQGNSA. This CDR3 region has 17 residues.

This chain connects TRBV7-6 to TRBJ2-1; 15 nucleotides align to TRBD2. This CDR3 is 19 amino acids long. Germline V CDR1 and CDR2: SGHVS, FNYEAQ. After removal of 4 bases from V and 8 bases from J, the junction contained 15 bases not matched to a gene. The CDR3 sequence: CASSWPGLAGGPEPYEQFF. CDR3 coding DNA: TGTGCCAGCAGCTGGCCGGGACTAGCGGGGGGCCCCGAGCCCTATGAGCAGTTCTTC.

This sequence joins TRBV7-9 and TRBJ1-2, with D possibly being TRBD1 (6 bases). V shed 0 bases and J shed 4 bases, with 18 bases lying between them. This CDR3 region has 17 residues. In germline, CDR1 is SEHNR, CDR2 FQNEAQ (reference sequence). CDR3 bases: TGTGCCAGCAGCTTAGCAGAGGGACAAATCTTTCCCTATGGCTACACCTTC. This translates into CASSLAEGQIFPYGYTF.

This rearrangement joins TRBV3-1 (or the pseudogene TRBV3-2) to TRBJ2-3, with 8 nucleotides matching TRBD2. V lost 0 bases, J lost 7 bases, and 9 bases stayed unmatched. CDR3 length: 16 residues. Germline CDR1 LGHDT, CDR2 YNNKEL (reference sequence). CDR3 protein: CASSQDHWRGANTQYF. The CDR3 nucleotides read TGTGCCAGCAGCCAAGATCACTGGCGGGGGGCAAATACGCAGTATTTT.